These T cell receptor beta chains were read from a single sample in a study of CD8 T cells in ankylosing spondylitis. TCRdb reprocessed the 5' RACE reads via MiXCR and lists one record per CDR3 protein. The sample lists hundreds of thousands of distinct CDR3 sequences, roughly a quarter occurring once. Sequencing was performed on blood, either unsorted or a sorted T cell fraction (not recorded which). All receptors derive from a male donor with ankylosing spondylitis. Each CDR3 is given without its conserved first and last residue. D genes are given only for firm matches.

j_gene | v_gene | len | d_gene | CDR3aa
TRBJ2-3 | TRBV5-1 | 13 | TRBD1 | ASSSVPGQPDTQY
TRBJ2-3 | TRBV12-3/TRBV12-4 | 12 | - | ASSFGRMLDTQY
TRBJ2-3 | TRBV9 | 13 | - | ASSVEAGPTDTQY
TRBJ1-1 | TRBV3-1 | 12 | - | ASSLREGDAEAF
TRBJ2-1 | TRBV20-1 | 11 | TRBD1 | SASRDRDSEQF
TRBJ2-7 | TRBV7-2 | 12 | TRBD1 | ASSRRQGLYEQY
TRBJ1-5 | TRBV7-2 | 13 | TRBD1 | ASSRGQASNQPQH
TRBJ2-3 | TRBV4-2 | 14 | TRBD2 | ASSQVLREGPDTQY
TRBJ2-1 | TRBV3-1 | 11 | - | ASSQGASRSRI
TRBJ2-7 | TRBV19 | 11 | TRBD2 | ASSIDGRYEQY
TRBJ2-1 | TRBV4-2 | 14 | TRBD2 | ASSPTMGLVGNEQF
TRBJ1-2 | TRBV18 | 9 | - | ASSPQDGYT
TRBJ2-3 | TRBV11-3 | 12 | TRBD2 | ASNKREGRDTQY
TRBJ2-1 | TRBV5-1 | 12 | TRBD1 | ASSYTGEHNEQF
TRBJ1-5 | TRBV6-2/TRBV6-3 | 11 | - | ASSRIGNQPQH
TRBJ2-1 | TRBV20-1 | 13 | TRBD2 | SAHRTSGRRGEQF
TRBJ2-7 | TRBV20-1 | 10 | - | SAVGDTYEQY
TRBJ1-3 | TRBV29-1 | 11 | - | SAAGTRGNTIY